Listed below are T cell receptor beta chains from one sample, sequenced in a study of identical twins. TCRdb independently ran MiXCR on the 5' RACE reads; one entry per CDR3 protein. The table records roughly 700,000 distinct CDR3 sequences, 8.6% of them present only once. These records were also assigned to another study, of yellow fever vaccine responses in identical twins.

The sequencing sample was made of PBMCs. Receptor source: a woman between 18 and 30 years old in good health. The CDR3 runs from the conserved cysteine through the conserved F or W. D genes are given only for firm matches. Only part of the rows carry a size: once, few, many, or a class if the clone is expanded.

V	J	size	D	CDR3	DNA
TRBV5-1	TRBJ2-2	few	-	CASSLDLRTGELFF	TGCGCCAGCAGCTTGGACCTCCGCACCGGGGAGCTGTTTTTT
TRBV7-3	TRBJ1-5	few	-	CASSLPWAPKPQPQHF	TGTGCCAGCAGCTTACCTTGGGCCCCAAAGCCGCAGCCCCAGCATTTT
TRBV4-2	TRBJ2-7	-	-	CASSQEDGGQRIPMYEQYF	TGTGCCAGCAGCCAAGAGGACGGGGGACAGCGAATCCCCATGTACGAGCAGTACTTC
TRBV7-2	TRBJ2-5	few	TRBD2	CASSLQYGGGRETQYF	TGTGCCAGCAGCTTACAGTACGGGGGGGGGAGGGAGACCCAGTACTTC
TRBV7-2	TRBJ2-1	few	-	CASRREIGDEQFF	TGTGCCAGTAGACGGGAGATCGGGGATGAGCAGTTCTTC
TRBV20-1	TRBJ2-3	few	TRBD1	CSANRGGTDTQYF	TGCAGTGCTAACAGGGGAGGCACAGATACGCAGTATTTT
TRBV5-1	TRBJ2-2	many	-	CASSLGHLRGDTGELFF	TGCGCCAGCAGCTTGGGACACCTCCGAGGGGACACCGGGGAGCTGTTTTTT
TRBV7-2	TRBJ2-1	few	-	CASSLATLRNEQFF	TGTGCCAGCAGCTTAGCGACGTTACGCAATGAGCAGTTCTTC
TRBV6-5	TRBJ2-7	few	-	CASSLGRIGYEQYF	TGTGCCAGCAGTTTGGGACGGATCGGCTACGAGCAGTACTTC
TRBV6-5	TRBJ1-5	-	TRBD1	CASNGQGNQPQHF	TGTGCCAGCAATGGACAGGGTAATCAGCCCCAGCATTTT
TRBV11-1	TRBJ2-3	-	TRBD2	CASSFSGARRWDFTDTQYF	TGTGCCAGCAGCTTTAGCGGGGCCCGAAGGTGGGATTTCACAGATACGCAGTATTTT
TRBV28	TRBJ1-2	many	-	CASSLKFYGYTF	TGTGCCAGCAGCTTGAAGTTCTATGGCTACACCTTC
TRBV3-1	TRBJ2-3	few	TRBD2	CASSQDWQVGGTDTQYF	TGTGCCAGCAGCCAAGACTGGCAGGTCGGGGGGACAGATACGCAGTATTTT
TRBV20-1	TRBJ2-7	-	TRBD1	CSASYRGNSYEQYF	TGCAGTGCTAGTTACAGGGGGAACTCCTACGAGCAGTACTTC
TRBV28	TRBJ2-7	few	-	CASSLYRDSYEQYF	TGTGCCAGCAGTTTATACAGGGACTCCTACGAGCAGTACTTC
TRBV5-1	TRBJ2-1	-	-	CASSLDDPSSYNEQFF	TGCGCCAGCAGCTTGGATGACCCAAGCTCCTACAATGAGCAGTTCTTC
TRBV18	TRBJ1-6	-	-	CASSAQKDSPLHF	TGTGCCAGCTCAGCCCAAAAAGATTCACCCCTCCACTTT
TRBV20-1	TRBJ2-2	-	-	CSASGARNTGELFF	TGCAGTGCTAGCGGGGCCCGGAACACCGGGGAGCTGTTTTTT
TRBV7-3	TRBJ2-2	-	-	CASSLNRGGTGELFF	TGTGCCAGCAGCTTAAACAGGGGGGGCACCGGGGAGCTGTTTTTT
TRBV5-6	TRBJ2-5	many	-	CASSLDRDGQETQYF	TGTGCCAGCAGCTTGGACAGGGATGGGCAAGAGACCCAGTACTTC
TRBV29-1	TRBJ2-2	-	TRBD2	CSVTGLAGTGELFF	TGCAGCGTGACTGGACTAGCAGGGACCGGGGAGCTGTTTTTT
TRBV29-1	TRBJ2-6	-	-	CSAHTEPSGANVLTF	TGCAGCGCCCATACAGAACCCTCTGGGGCCAACGTCCTGACTTTC
TRBV11-1	TRBJ2-3	-	-	CASSRRRSTDTQYF	TGTGCCAGCAGCCGGAGAAGAAGCACAGATACGCAGTATTTT
TRBV5-1	TRBJ2-5	-	TRBD1	CASTKGQTQETQYF	TGCGCCAGCACTAAGGGACAGACCCAAGAGACCCAGTACTTC
TRBV28	TRBJ2-6	few	-	CASRIFSGANVLTF	TGTGCCAGCAGGATCTTCTCTGGGGCCAACGTCCTGACTTTC
TRBV4-3	TRBJ2-1	-	-	CASSQEGRNEQFF	TGCGCCAGCAGCCAGGAGGGGCGAAATGAGCAGTTCTTC
TRBV5-6	TRBJ2-3	-	TRBD1	CASSLRDRTSTDTQYF	TGTGCCAGCAGCTTGCGGGACAGGACTAGCACAGATACGCAGTATTTT
TRBV4-3	TRBJ2-1	many	TRBD2	CASSQVTREYQLVGEQFF	TGCGCCAGCAGCCAAGTAACGCGGGAGTACCAGCTCGTGGGTGAGCAGTTCTTC
TRBV7-9	TRBJ2-3	few	-	CASSLVVPDTQYF	TGTGCCAGCAGCTTAGTGGTTCCAGATACGCAGTATTTT
TRBV29-1	TRBJ2-1	-	-	CSVEFINRFNEQFF	TGCAGCGTTGAGTTCATCAACAGATTCAATGAGCAGTTCTTC
TRBV4-3	TRBJ2-7	-	TRBD2	CASSQEGTSGEYEQYF	TGCGCCAGCAGCCAAGAAGGGACTAGCGGTGAATACGAGCAGTACTTC
TRBV12-3/TRBV12-4	TRBJ1-1	few	-	CASTEWGSMNTEAFF	TGTGCCAGCACCGAGTGGGGCAGCATGAACACTGAAGCTTTCTTT
TRBV4-3	TRBJ2-7	few	-	CASSQDLGLGGSYEQYF	TGCGCCAGCAGCCAAGATCTTGGTTTAGGGGGCTCCTACGAGCAGTACTTC
TRBV4-1	TRBJ2-7	many	-	CASSQGTMSYEQYF	TGCGCCAGCAGCCAAGGGACAATGTCCTACGAGCAGTACTTC
TRBV6-2/TRBV6-3	TRBJ2-5	-	-	CASSYTRQQETQYF	TGTGCCAGCAGTTACACCCGACAGCAAGAGACCCAGTACTTC
TRBV5-5	TRBJ2-3	-	-	CASSLVWSGDTQYF	TGTGCCAGCAGCTTGGTCTGGAGCGGGGATACGCAGTATTTT
TRBV28	TRBJ2-7	-	-	CASSFLKATRQYF	TGTGCCAGCAGTTTTCTTAAGGCTACGAGGCAGTACTTC
TRBV4-2	TRBJ2-1	few	-	CASSQVEGVISNEQFF	TGTGCCAGCAGCCAAGTTGAAGGGGTAATCAGCAATGAGCAGTTCTTC
TRBV7-8	TRBJ2-3	many	-	CASSLAPTRTDTQYF	TGTGCCAGCAGCTTAGCGCCCACCCGCACAGATACGCAGTATTTT
TRBV15	TRBJ2-3	-	TRBD2	CATSSPGTSGLTDTQYF	TGTGCCACCAGCAGTCCCGGGACTAGCGGTCTAACAGATACGCAGTATTTT
TRBV7-2	TRBJ2-4	-	TRBD1	CASSQGDNQNIQYF	TGTGCCAGCAGCCAGGGGGACAATCAAAACATTCAGTACTTC
TRBV12-3/TRBV12-4	TRBJ2-7	many	-	CASSFPTGYEQYF	TGTGCCAGCAGTTTTCCGACAGGCTACGAGCAGTACTTC
TRBV19	TRBJ2-1	few	-	CASSWGTPYNEQFF	TGTGCCAGTAGTTGGGGGACTCCTTACAATGAGCAGTTCTTC
TRBV24-1	TRBJ1-5	few	-	CATSGGLSNQPQHF	TGTGCCACCAGTGGGGGGCTAAGCAATCAGCCCCAGCATTTT